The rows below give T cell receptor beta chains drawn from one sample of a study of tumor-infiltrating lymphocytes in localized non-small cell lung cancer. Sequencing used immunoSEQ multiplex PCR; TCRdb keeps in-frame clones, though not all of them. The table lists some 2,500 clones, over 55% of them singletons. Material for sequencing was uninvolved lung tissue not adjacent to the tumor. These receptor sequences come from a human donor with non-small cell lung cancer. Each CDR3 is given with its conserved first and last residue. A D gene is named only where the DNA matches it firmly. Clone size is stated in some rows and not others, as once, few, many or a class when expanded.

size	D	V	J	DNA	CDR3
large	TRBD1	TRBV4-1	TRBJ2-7	TGCGCCAGCAGCCTGCCATACAGGGGAGTCGACGAGCAGTACTTC	CASSLPYRGVDEQYF
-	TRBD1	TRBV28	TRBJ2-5	TGTGCCAGCAGACAACAGGGGCGGGAGACCCAGTACTTC	CASRQQGRETQYF
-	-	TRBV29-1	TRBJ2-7	TGCAGCGTTGAAAACCCAGGGGCCCCCTACGAGCAGTACTTC	CSVENPGAPYEQYF
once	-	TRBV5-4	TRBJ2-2	TGTGCCAGCAGCCCGGCGGGCAGGCGGAGCACCGGGGAGCTGTTTTTT	CASSPAGRRSTGELFF
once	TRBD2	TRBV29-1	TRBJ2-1	TGCAGCGGTAGCGGGAGGACGTACAATGAGCAGTTCTTC	CSGSGRTYNEQFF
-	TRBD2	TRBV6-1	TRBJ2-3	TGTGCCAGCAGTGAGAGCGGGAGTGGGGCAGATACGCAGTATTTT	CASSESGSGADTQYF
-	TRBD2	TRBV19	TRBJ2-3	TGTGCCAGTAGTATACTAGCGGGAGAAGGATCAGATACGCAGTATTTT	CASSILAGEGSDTQYF
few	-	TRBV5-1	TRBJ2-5	TGCGCCAGCAGCTTGGAGATTGGGGGAGGTGAGGCCCAGTACTTC	CASSLEIGGGEAQYF
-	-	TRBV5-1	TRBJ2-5	TGCGCCAGCAGCTCCAACTCGGGAAATCAAGAGACCCAGTACTTC	CASSSNSGNQETQYF
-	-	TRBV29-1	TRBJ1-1	TGCAGCGTCGGATTTTCCTTGATGAACACTGAAGCTTTCTTT	CSVGFSLMNTEAFF
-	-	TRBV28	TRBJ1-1	TGTGCCAGCAGTTTATTTCGGGGGAGCGACACTGAAGCTTTCTTT	CASSLFRGSDTEAFF
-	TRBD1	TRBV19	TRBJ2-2	TGTGCCAGTAGTGGGACAGGGCGTACCGGGGAGCTGTTTTTT	CASSGTGRTGELFF
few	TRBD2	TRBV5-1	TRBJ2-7	TGCGCCAGCAGCGGGGGGACTAGCGGGGATATATACGAGCAGTACTTC	CASSGGTSGDIYEQYF
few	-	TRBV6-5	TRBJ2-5	TGTGCCAGCAGCCCCCTGGACAGAGACCAAGAGACCCAGTACTTC	CASSPLDRDQETQYF
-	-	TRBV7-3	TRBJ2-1	TGTGCCAGCAGCTTAACTAGCGGTTACCTGAATGAGCAGTTCTTC	CASSLTSGYLNEQFF
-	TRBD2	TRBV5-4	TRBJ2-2	TGTGCCGCCGCAGGACTAGCGGGAGGTGGGGCCGGGGAGCTGTTTTTT	CAAAGLAGGGAGELFF
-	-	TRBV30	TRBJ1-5	TGTGCCTGGAGTCGGGAGGGCCCGAGGGATCAGCCCCAGCATTTT	CAWSREGPRDQPQHF
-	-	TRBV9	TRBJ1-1	TGTGCCAGCAGCGTAGCCAGGTCTCGGGGTCCGGCTTTCTTT	CASSVARSRGPAFF
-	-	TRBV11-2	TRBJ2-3	TGTGCCAGCAGCTTAGACGTAGATACGCAGTATTTT	CASSLDVDTQYF
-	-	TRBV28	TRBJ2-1	TGTGCCAGCAGTTTTAGTCCCGCGGCCAATGAGCAGTTCTTC	CASSFSPAANEQFF
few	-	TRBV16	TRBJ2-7	TGTGCCAGCAGCCAATCCCAAGCGGCCTACGAGCAGTACTTC	CASSQSQAAYEQYF
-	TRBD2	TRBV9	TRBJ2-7	TGTGCCAGCAATCGGGGAGGGCTGGGCGAGCAGTACTTC	CASNRGGLGEQYF
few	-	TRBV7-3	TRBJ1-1	TGTGCCAGCAGCTTTCAGCCCGAGGGCACTGAAGCTTTCTTT	CASSFQPEGTEAFF
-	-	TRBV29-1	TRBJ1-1	TGCAGCGTTGGGACCCAGACAGGGAACACTGAAGCTTTCTTT	CSVGTQTGNTEAFF
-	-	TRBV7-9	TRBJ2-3	TGTGCCAGCAGCTTCCAACGGCTTGATACGCAGTATTTT	CASSFQRLDTQYF
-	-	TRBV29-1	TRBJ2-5	TGCAGCGCCTCGGGACGAGAGACCCAGTACTTC	CSASGRETQYF